Each of the 14 T cell receptor beta chains below was sequenced from the same sample in a study of Ad26.COV2.S vaccination and SARS-CoV-2 variants (dated by TCRdb to the early 2020s). Library creation used the immunoSEQ multiplex PCR assay. Entries here come from immuneACCESS through TCRdb and include only in-frame sequences with V and J called. Some clones fail to appear in such tables; in the studies checked, an unresolved V gene covers under half of the shortfall, and the cause of the remainder is unknown. Present in this sample are some 500,000 clones, roughly nine tenths of which were seen just once. The leading ten clones occupy about 2.5% of the sample. The treatment or condition label of this sample denotes: around 19 received Ad26.COV2.S at low or high dose, single or two shots; 5 received placebo; per-sample allocation not given. Repertoires of vaccine and placebo recipients were sequenced from samples taken on day 63 after the first injection.

Sequencing used peripheral blood, obtained in a trial of Ad26.COV2.S vaccine versus placebo. These receptors were taken from a person between 18 and 60 years old who received the Ad26.COV2.S COVID-19 vaccine or a placebo.

The V call is TRBV4-3, the J call TRBJ1-2; 8 bases match TRBD1. Germline assignment: CDR1 LGHNA and CDR2 YSLEER. V trimming: 0 bases; J trimming: 7 bases; junction bases outside the gene matches: 7. The CDR3 is 15 residues long. Written as DNA, the CDR3 is TGCGCCAGCAGCCAAGAAGGCAGGGGGCAGCTTGGCTACACCTTC. This sequence encodes CASSQEGRGQLGYTF.

CDR3 in amino acids: CATSEATGTDLNEQFF. Written as DNA, the CDR3 is TGTGCCACCAGTGAAGCTACCGGGACTGACCTGAATGAGCAGTTCTTC. The rearrangement links TRBV24-1 to TRBJ2-1; possible D gene TRBD2, 6 bases. Trimming stripped 4 bases from V and 7 bases from J, with 19 bases between. In germline, CDR1 is KGHDR, CDR2 SFDVKD. The CDR3 has 16 amino acids.

CDR3 bases: TGTGCCACCGGCGGTGATACGCAGTATTTT. It translates to CATGGDTQYF. This chain connects TRBV11-3 to TRBJ2-3; D ambiguous. The CDR3 covers 10 residues. Trimming shortened V by 10 bases and J by 6 bases, and 8 bases separated the two germline ends. CDR1 is SGHNT, CDR2 YENEEA, per germline.

The genes are TRBV7-3 and TRBJ1-2, with 7 bases lining up with TRBD1. CDR3 length: 15 residues. V lost 1 base and J lost 8; bases outside the gene matches: 10. The germline V gene encodes CDR1 SGHTA and CDR2 FQGTGA. In DNA form, the CDR3 reads TGTGCCAGCAGCTTAAGCCCCGGGGACAGAGAGGGCTACACCTTC. It specifies CASSLSPGDREGYTF.

The chain recombines TRBV9 with TRBJ2-6; D is unresolved. Germline V gives CDR1 SGDLS, CDR2 YYNGEE. The length of the CDR3 is 16 residues. The ends were cut back, 0 bases at V and 0 bases at J, with 7 bases in the middle. The CDR3 here is CASSVAADSGANVLTF. CDR3 DNA sequence: TGTGCCAGCAGCGTAGCCGCAGACTCTGGGGCCAACGTCCTGACTTTC.

This chain links TRBV28 with TRBJ1-1, with D tentatively TRBD1 (5 bases). Trimming removed 6 bases at V and 5 bases at J, with 10 bases between. CDR1 is MDHEN, CDR2 SYDVKM, per germline. This CDR3 has 12 residues. CDR3: CASSLEGTEAFF. The CDR3 DNA reads as TGTGCCAGCAGCCTTGAGGGGACTGAAGCTTTCTTT.

The chain links TRBV19 to TRBJ2-5, with D possibly being TRBD2 (7 bases). Germline assignment: CDR1 LNHDA and CDR2 SQIVND (reference sequence). The CDR3 spans 15 residues. Trimming cost V 5 bases and J 3 bases, with 16 bases left between them. The CDR3 region has the DNA TGTGCCAGTAGTGGGAGGGGGTGGCTCAAAGAGACCCAGTACTTC. Amino acid sequence: CASSGRGWLKETQYF.

CDR3 nucleotide sequence: TGTGCCAGCAGTAGGGCAGTCACAGATACGCAGTATTTT. This codes for CASSRAVTDTQYF. The chain uses TRBV12-3 or TRBV12-4 and TRBJ2-3; the D is unclear. This CDR3 region has 13 residues. V lost 5 bases and J 2 bases, leaving 8 bases between the germline ends.

This CDR3 reads CASSYEAYSGNTIYF. The DNA for the CDR3 is TGTGCCAGCAGCTACGAGGCCTATTCTGGAAACACCATATATTTT. J is TRBJ1-3 and V is TRBV7-9; no firm D call. CDR1 and CDR2 from the germline V gene are SEHNR and FQNEAQ (reference sequence). The CDR3 has 15 amino acids. V gave up 4 bases and J gave up 1 base, with 11 bases separating them.

This clone occurred a few times. The gene calls are TRBV9 and TRBJ1-2; 7 bases fit TRBD1. With V trimmed by 4 bases and J by 1 base, 7 bases remained unmatched. This CDR3 comprises 15 residues. Germline CDR1 SGDLS, CDR2 YYNGEE. CDR3 loop: CASSRGGDRNYGYTF. CDR3 coding DNA: TGTGCCAGCAGCAGAGGGGGCGACCGTAACTATGGCTACACCTTC.

This chain uses TRBV4-2 with TRBJ2-7; 11 bases align to TRBD1. The V gene's germline CDR1 is LGHNA and CDR2 YNFKEQ. This CDR3 is 15 amino acids long. V was clipped by 1 base and J by 4 bases; unmatched bases: 3. CDR3 DNA sequence: TGTGCCAGCAGCCAAGCGGGACAGGGGGTTTACGAGCAGTACTTC. Amino acid sequence: CASSQAGQGVYEQYF.

The chain links TRBV19 to TRBJ1-5, with D unclear. This CDR3 is 16 amino acids long. The V end was cut by 5 bases, the J end by 2 bases, with 16 bases between. The V gene's germline CDR1 is LNHDA and CDR2 SQIVND (reference sequence). The CDR3 sequence is CASSGSTLSGNQPQHF. The CDR3 nucleotides read TGTGCCAGTAGTGGCTCGACACTGAGCGGCAATCAGCCCCAGCATTTT. The variable domain in full, with the rest retrieved from reference TRBV19 and TRBJ1-5, is DGGITQSPKYLFRKEGQNVTLSCEQNLNHDAMYWYRQDPGQGLRLIYYSQIVNDFQKGDIAEGYSVSREKKESFPLTVTSAQKNPTAFYLCASSGSTLSGNQPQHFGDGTRLSIL.

The genes are TRBV14 and TRBJ1-4, with TRBD1 identical over 8 bases. Germline assignment: CDR1 SGHDN and CDR2 FVKESK. The CDR3 is made up of 13 amino acids. V was pared by 1 base and J by 13 bases, with 5 bases of the junction left unmatched. CDR3 bases: TGTGCCAGCAGCCAAGGGAGCGGGACAGGACTGTTTTTT. This translates into CASSQGSGTGLFF. Drawing the rest from reference TRBV14 and TRBJ1-4, the complete variable domain is EAGVTQFPSHSVIEKGQTVTLRCDPISGHDNLYWYRRVMGKEIKFLLHFVKESKQDESGMPNNRFLAERTGGTYSTLKVQPAELEDSGVYFCASSQGSGTGLFFGSGTQLSVL.

Here the CDR3 reads CASRSRRSGQGENEQFF. CDR3 coding DNA: TGTGCCAGCAGGTCGAGGCGTTCGGGACAGGGTGAAAATGAGCAGTTCTTC. V is TRBV6-4 and J is TRBJ2-1; 9 bases line up with TRBD1. Per germline, CDR1 MRHNA and CDR2 SNTAGT. The CDR3 covers 17 residues. J gave up 7 bases and V 6 bases, and 16 bases lay outside the gene matches.